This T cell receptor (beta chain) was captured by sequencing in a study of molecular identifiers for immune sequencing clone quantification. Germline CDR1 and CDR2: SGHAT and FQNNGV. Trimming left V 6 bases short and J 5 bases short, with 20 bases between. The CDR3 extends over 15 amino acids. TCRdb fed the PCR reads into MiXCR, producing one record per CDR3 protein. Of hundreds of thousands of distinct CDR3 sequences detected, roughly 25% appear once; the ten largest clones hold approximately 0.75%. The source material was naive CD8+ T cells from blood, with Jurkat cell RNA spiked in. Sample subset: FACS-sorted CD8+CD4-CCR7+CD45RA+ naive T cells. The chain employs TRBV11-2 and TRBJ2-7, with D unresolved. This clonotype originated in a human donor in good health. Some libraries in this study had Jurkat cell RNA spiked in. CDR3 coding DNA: TGTGCCAGCAGTCGCGACGGCAGGCTATGGCACGAGCAGTACTTC. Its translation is CASSRDGRLWHEQYF.